This TCR beta chain was sequenced for a study of blood T cell repertoires in COVID-19. Looking at the study overall: The United States, Italy and Spain supplied acute and convalescent COVID-19 samples.

Authors' methods: Scientists estimated how many nucleated cells there were by amplifying reference gene primers. The repertoire was sequenced with immunoSEQ multiplex PCR; TCRdb's copy has only in-frame clones and lacks some. V and J calls and clone size are as listed in that table; D and trimming were resolved from the DNA. Of approximately 43,000 clones in the sample, about four fifths were seen once. Trimming left V 2 bases short and J 5 bases short, with 3 bases between. The CDR3 has 12 residues. Per the germline V gene, CDR1 is MNHEY and CDR2 is SVGAGI. This chain connects TRBV6-5 to TRBJ1-4; D call uncertain. Sequenced input: peripheral blood. This sequence was found in a middle-aged man with active or convalescent COVID-19. The CDR3 is CASSYRNEKLFF. CDR3 sequence (DNA): TGTGCCAGCAGTTACCGGAATGAAAAACTGTTTTTT.